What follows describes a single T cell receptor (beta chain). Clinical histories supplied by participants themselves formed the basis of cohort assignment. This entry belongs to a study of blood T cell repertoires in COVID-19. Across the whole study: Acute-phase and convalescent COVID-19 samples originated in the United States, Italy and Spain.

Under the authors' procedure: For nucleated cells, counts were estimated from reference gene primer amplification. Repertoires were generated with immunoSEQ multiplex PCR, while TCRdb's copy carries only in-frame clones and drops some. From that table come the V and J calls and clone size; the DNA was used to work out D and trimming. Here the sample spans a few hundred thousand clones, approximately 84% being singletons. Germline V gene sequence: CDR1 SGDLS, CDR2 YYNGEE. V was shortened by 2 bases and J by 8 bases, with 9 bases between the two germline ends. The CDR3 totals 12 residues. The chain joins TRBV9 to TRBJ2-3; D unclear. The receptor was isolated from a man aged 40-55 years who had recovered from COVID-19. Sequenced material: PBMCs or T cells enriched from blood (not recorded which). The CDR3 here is CASSVEFSTQYF. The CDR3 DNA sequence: TGTGCCAGCAGCGTGGAGTTTAGTACGCAGTATTTT.